The T cell receptor beta chain under discussion was sequenced for a study of post-analysis software for immune sequencing data. About the study: Included courses were relapsing-remitting and secondary progressive multiple sclerosis; progressive-relapsing multiple sclerosis was also included.

CDR1 is GTSNPN, CDR2 SVGIG, per germline (reference sequence). This CDR3 has 12 residues. Trimming removed 2 bases at V and 5 bases at J, with 10 bases between. With respect to this clonotype: Its antigen is not known.

Unique molecular identifiers were built into the TCR beta cDNA libraries. Between roughly 1 and 10 million T cells gave rise to 500,000 to 600,000 cDNA molecules. TCRdb re-called the PCR reads through MiXCR, storing one row per CDR3 protein. The sample lists under 200,000 distinct CDR3 sequences; approximately 28% were seen once. Overall study results and limits: With F measure, samples from one preparation batch clustered together strongly. Among multiple sclerosis patients, normalized Chao1 diversity was significantly below that of controls. Among five TRBV segments more frequent in patients than controls were TRBV5-6, TRBV5-1 and TRBV20-1.

The receptor comes from a girl under 18 with multiple sclerosis. This chain links TRBV30 with TRBJ2-7; D not resolved. The source material was blood. The CDR3 region has the DNA TGTGCCTGGAGTTGGGTGAGAAACGAGCAGTACTTC. Encoded protein: CAWSWVRNEQYF.